This T cell receptor beta chain was documented in a study of technical replicates of blood from four donors. The germline V gene has CDR1 SEHNR and CDR2 FQNEAQ (reference sequence). This CDR3 spans 16 amino acids. V shed 4 bases and J 2 bases; nucleotides not matched to a gene: 11. Here immunoSEQ multiplex PCR was the method, and the copy in TCRdb shows in-frame clones only, minus some. The data show about 79,000 clones, with around 90% seen just once and approximately 0.4% held by the top ten. The sequencing input was T cells isolated from PBMCs. The sequence derives from a human donor in good health. Some clones in this sample may be carry-over from other donors' samples. J is TRBJ2-7 and V is TRBV7-9, with TRBD1 identical over 7 bases. The CDR3 here is CASSSSSGTDPYEQYF. CDR3 nucleotide sequence: TGTGCCAGCAGCTCCTCATCCGGGACAGACCCCTACGAGCAGTACTTC.